Sequencing of this T cell receptor (beta chain) was carried out in a study of CD8 T cells in ankylosing spondylitis. Study-level results: A motif of under 10 highly homologous TCR beta variants was seen as apparently characteristic of ankylosing spondylitis blood. Reported data indicate significant enrichment of disease-linked clones within matched ankylosing spondylitis synovial fluid. Reports of some motif variants in reactive arthritis synovial fluid and blood predate this one.

A quantitative 5'-RACE method, one with molecular barcodes, was used to make TCR beta libraries. Via MiXCR, TCRdb re-called the 5' RACE reads, giving one row per CDR3 protein. The sample carries some 140,000 distinct CDR3 sequences, roughly 6.6% recorded once. V dropped 1 base and J dropped 1; count of bases not matched to a gene: 5. Germline-derived CDR1 and CDR2 are KGHDR and SFDVKD. The CDR3 is 16 amino acids. This clonotype was seen ten or more times. The target antigen is unknown. The gene calls are TRBV24-1 and TRBJ2-5; 7 positions agree with TRBD1. The source material was blood, either unsorted or a sorted T cell fraction (not recorded which). This TCR derives from a female donor with ankylosing spondylitis or in good health (not recorded which). The DNA for the CDR3 is TGTGCCACCAGTGATTTTGGGACAGAGACCCAAGAGACCCAGTACTTC. Translation: CATSDFGTETQETQYF.